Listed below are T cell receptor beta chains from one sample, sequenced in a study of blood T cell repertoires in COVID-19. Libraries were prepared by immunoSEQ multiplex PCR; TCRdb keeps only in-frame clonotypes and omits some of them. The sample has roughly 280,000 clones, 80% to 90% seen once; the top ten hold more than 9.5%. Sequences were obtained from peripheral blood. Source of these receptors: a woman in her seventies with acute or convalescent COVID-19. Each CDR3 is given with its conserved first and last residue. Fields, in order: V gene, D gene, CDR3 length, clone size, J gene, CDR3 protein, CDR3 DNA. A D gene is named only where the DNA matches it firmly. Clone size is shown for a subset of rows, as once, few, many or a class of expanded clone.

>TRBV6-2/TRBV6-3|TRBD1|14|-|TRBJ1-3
CASSGTGSGNTIYF
TGTGCCAGCAGTGGGACAGGCTCTGGAAACACCATATATTTT
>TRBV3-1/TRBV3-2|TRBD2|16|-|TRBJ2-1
CASSLPSGGIYNEQFF
TGTGCCAGCAGCTTGCCTAGCGGGGGGATCTACAATGAGCAGTTCTTC
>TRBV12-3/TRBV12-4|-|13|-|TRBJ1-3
CASNRQGRNTIYF
TGTGCCAGCAACCGGCAGGGGAGAAACACCATATATTTT
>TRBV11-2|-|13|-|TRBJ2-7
CASSQQGTGEQYF
TGTGCCAGCAGCCAACAGGGGACTGGCGAGCAGTACTTC
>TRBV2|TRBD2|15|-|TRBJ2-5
CASSDNSGGGETQYF
TGTGCCAGCAGTGATAATAGCGGGGGGGGAGAGACCCAGTACTTC
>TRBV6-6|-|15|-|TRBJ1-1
CASTPGRQVLTEAFF
TGTGCCAGCACCCCAGGCAGACAGGTGCTCACTGAAGCTTTCTTT
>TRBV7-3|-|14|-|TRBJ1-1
CASSLTPGRGEAFF
TGTGCCAGCAGCTTAACTCCCGGCAGGGGTGAAGCTTTCTTT
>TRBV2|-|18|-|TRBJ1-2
CASSEEGLNRRGIGGYTF
TGTGCCAGCAGTGAAGAAGGACTCAATCGACGTGGTATTGGTGGCTACACCTTC
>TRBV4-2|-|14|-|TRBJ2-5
CASSGGPVQETQYF
TGTGCCAGCAGCGGCGGGCCGGTGCAAGAGACCCAGTACTTC
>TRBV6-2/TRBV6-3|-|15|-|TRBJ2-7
CASSYPHQVRNEQYF
TGTGCCAGCAGTTACCCCCATCAGGTACGGAACGAGCAGTACTTC
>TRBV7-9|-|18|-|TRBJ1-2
CASSPSDGGISYYYGYTF
TGTGCCAGCAGCCCAAGTGATGGGGGGATCTCATATTACTATGGCTACACCTTC
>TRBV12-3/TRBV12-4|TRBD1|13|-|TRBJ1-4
CASSFAGGEKLFF
TGTGCCAGCAGTTTCGCAGGGGGTGAAAAACTGTTTTTT
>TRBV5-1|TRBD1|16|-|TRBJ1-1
CASSSTQGAQNTEAFF
TGCGCCAGCAGCTCCACACAGGGGGCCCAGAACACTGAAGCTTTCTTT
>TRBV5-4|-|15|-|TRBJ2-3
CASRPGSRNTDTQYF
TGTGCCAGCAGGCCAGGCAGCAGAAACACAGATACGCAGTATTTT
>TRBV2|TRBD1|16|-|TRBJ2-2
CASRKGAGGDTGELFF
TGTGCCAGCAGGAAGGGGGCAGGGGGAGACACCGGGGAGCTGTTTTTT
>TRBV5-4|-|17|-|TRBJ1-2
CASSLNRGREASNGYTF
TGTGCCAGCAGCTTGAACCGAGGCAGGGAGGCGAGCAATGGCTACACCTTC
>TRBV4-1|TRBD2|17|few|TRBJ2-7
CASSHSGLDGNSYEQYF
TGCGCCAGCAGCCATTCCGGACTAGATGGCAACTCCTACGAGCAGTACTTC
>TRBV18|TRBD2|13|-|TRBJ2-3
CASSPSGADTQYF
TGTGCCAGCTCACCAAGCGGGGCAGATACGCAGTATTTT
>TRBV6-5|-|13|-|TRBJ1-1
CASSRPRREKAFF
TGTGCCAGCAGCCGACCTCGTAGGGAGAAAGCTTTCTTT